One TCR beta chain is described in this entry. V dropped 4 bases and J dropped 3; count of bases not matched to a gene: 5. Germline loops: CDR1 SGHAT, CDR2 FQNNGV. CDR3 length: 15 residues. The entry originates in a study of blood T cell repertoires in COVID-19. Under the authors' procedure: Estimates of nucleated cell counts were drawn from the amplification of reference gene primers. Here immunoSEQ multiplex PCR was the method, and the copy in TCRdb shows in-frame clones only, minus some. V, J and clone size are those of that table, while D and trimming were read from the DNA. The sample gives nearly 90,000 clones, less than 95% of which show up once; over 5.5% is in the top ten.

The chain links TRBV11-2 to TRBJ2-7, with 11 bases identical to TRBD1. The sequenced sample was peripheral blood. The TCR comes from a man between 18 and 29 years old with COVID-19, enrolled during active disease. CDR3 nucleotides: TGTGCCAGCAGCTGGGGGACAGGGGGACTCTACGAGCAGTACTTC. Residues: CASSWGTGGLYEQYF.